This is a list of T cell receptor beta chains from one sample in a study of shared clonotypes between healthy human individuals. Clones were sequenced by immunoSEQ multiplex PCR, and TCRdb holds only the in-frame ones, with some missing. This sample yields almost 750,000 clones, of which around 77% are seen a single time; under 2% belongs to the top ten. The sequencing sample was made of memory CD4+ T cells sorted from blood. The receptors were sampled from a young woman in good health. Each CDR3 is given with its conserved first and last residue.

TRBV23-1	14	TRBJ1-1	CASSQDRGDTEAFF
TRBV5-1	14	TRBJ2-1	CASSWTGQINEQFF
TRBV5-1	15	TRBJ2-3	CASTPRQGRKDTQYF
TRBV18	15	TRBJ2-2	CASSPLGRDTGELFF
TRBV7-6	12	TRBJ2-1	CASSLAGPEQFF
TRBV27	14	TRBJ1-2	CASSTRQGSYGYTF
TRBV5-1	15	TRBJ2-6	CASSYGGSGANVLTF
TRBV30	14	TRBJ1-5	CAWTTGAGDQPQHF
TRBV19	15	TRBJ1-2	CASSIVLSSNYGYTF
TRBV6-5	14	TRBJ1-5	CASRATGSNQPQHF
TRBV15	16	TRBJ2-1	CATSRVLDRGRNEQFF
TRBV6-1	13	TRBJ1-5	CASSNTENQPQHF
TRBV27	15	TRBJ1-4	CASSFWGSGGEKLFF
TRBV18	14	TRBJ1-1	CASSPQTTDTEAFF
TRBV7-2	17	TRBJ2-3	CASSTRAGSWVRDTQYF
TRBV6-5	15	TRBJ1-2	CASKVRDRANYGYTF
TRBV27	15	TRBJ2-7	CASSSRLRTGPEQYF
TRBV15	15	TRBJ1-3	CATSRGTDSGNTIYF
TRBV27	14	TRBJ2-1	CASSPVYRSNEQFF
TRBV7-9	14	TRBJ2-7	CASSPPGRSYEQYF
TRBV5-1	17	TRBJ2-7	CASSLADGRDSSYEQYF
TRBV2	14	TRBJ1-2	CASSERGTDYGYTF
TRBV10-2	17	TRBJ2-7	CASSEVSGASANYEQYF
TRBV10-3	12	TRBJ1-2	CAISDQTFGYTF
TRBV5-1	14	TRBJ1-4	CASSFGQGNEKLFF
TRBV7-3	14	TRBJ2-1	CASSKTSGSGEQFF
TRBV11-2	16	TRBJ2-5	CASSEGRGAYQETQYF
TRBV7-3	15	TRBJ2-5	CASSLNTGDDETQYF
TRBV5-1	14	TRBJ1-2	CASSAGLWGYGYTF